A selection of T cell receptor beta chains follows, all from one sample in a study of cytomegalovirus exposure and HLA in healthy donors. The protocol was immunoSEQ multiplex PCR, while the TCRdb copy is restricted to in-frame clones and leaves out a portion. Seen here are 210,000 or so clones, around 90% observed once, and the top ten hold over 2.5%. The sequenced sample was PBMCs. These receptors were collected from a woman between 18 and 29 years old in good health and CMV-seronegative. Each CDR3 is given with its conserved first and last residue. Fields, in order: CDR3 length, D gene, clone size, J gene, V gene, CDR3 DNA, CDR3 protein. D genes are given only for firm matches. The size of a clone is reported for some rows only, either as once, few or many, or as a class for expanded clones.

length: 19
D: TRBD1
size: -
J: TRBJ1-5
V: TRBV5-4
DNA: TGTGCCAGCAGCTTGGCAGGGGGAGAGGAATTTTATAGCAATCAGCCCCAGCATTTT
CDR3: CASSLAGGEEFYSNQPQHF

length: 16
D: -
size: -
J: TRBJ2-6
V: TRBV28
DNA: TGTGCCAGCAGTTCCTCGGGAATCTCTGGGGCCAACGTCCTGACTTTC
CDR3: CASSSSGISGANVLTF

length: 16
D: TRBD2
size: -
J: TRBJ2-7
V: TRBV7-8
DNA: TGTGCCAGCAGCTTAGTACGAGCGGGAGGGCCCGACGAGCAGTACTTC
CDR3: CASSLVRAGGPDEQYF

length: 13
D: -
size: -
J: TRBJ2-7
V: TRBV7-8
DNA: TGTGCCAGCAGCTTAGACAGGGCTTACGAGCAGTACTTC
CDR3: CASSLDRAYEQYF

length: 15
D: -
size: -
J: TRBJ2-7
V: TRBV28
DNA: TGTGCCAGCAGTTTCCAGTCCGGGACTTCCCTCGAGCAGTACTTC
CDR3: CASSFQSGTSLEQYF

length: 13
D: -
size: -
J: TRBJ1-5
V: TRBV6-5
DNA: TGTGCCAGCAGGCGACAGCGCAATCAGCCCCAGCATTTT
CDR3: CASRRQRNQPQHF

length: 15
D: TRBD1
size: -
J: TRBJ2-3
V: TRBV2
DNA: TGTGCCAGCAGCGGATGGACAGGGAGCACAGATACGCAGTATTTT
CDR3: CASSGWTGSTDTQYF

length: 11
D: -
size: -
J: TRBJ2-1
V: TRBV18
DNA: TGTGCCAGCTCACAACAATATGAGCAGTTCTTC
CDR3: CASSQQYEQFF

length: 14
D: TRBD2
size: -
J: TRBJ2-5
V: TRBV25-1
DNA: TGTGCCAGCAGTGGACTAGCGGGAGGAGAGACCCAGTACTTC
CDR3: CASSGLAGGETQYF

length: 15
D: -
size: -
J: TRBJ1-2
V: TRBV18
DNA: TGTGCCAGCTCGCCAGGACCCGGGGGTATCTATGGCTACACCTTC
CDR3: CASSPGPGGIYGYTF

length: 14
D: TRBD1
size: -
J: TRBJ1-5
V: TRBV10-3
DNA: TGTGCCATCAGTGCACAGGGGCAAGATCAGCCCCAGCATTTT
CDR3: CAISAQGQDQPQHF

length: 14
D: -
size: -
J: TRBJ1-5
V: TRBV2
DNA: TGTGCCAGCAGTGAGCGGGGAAGATCTAAGCCCCAGCATTTT
CDR3: CASSERGRSKPQHF

length: 15
D: TRBD1
size: -
J: TRBJ2-2
V: TRBV6-1
DNA: TGTGCCAGCAATGCCGGGACAGGTCACACCGGGGAGCTGTTTTTT
CDR3: CASNAGTGHTGELFF

length: 17
D: -
size: -
J: TRBJ1-1
V: TRBV28
DNA: TGTGCCAGCAGTTTCCCCCCCGAGGCCGGGATGAACACTGAAGCTTTCTTT
CDR3: CASSFPPEAGMNTEAFF

length: 14
D: -
size: once
J: TRBJ2-2
V: TRBV7-8
DNA: TGTGCCAGCAGTCCGACAGGAGTCACCGGGGAGCTGTTTTTT
CDR3: CASSPTGVTGELFF

length: 15
D: -
size: -
J: TRBJ2-7
V: TRBV18
DNA: TGTGCCAGCTCAATGCTAGGAGGGGATTCTAACGAGCAGTACTTC
CDR3: CASSMLGGDSNEQYF

length: 17
D: -
size: -
J: TRBJ1-4
V: TRBV18
DNA: TGTGCCAGCTCACCACGAGAGGTCGTGGCAACTAATGAAAAACTGTTTTTT
CDR3: CASSPREVVATNEKLFF

length: 17
D: TRBD2
size: -
J: TRBJ2-2
V: TRBV27
DNA: TGTGCCAGCAGGACTTTAGCCGGGACTAGATTCTCCGGGGAGCTGTTTTTT
CDR3: CASRTLAGTRFSGELFF

length: 14
D: -
size: once
J: TRBJ2-2
V: TRBV7-3
DNA: TGTGCCAGCAGCTTAACTAGGAACACCGGGGAGCTGTTTTTT
CDR3: CASSLTRNTGELFF

length: 14
D: -
size: -
J: TRBJ2-2
V: TRBV19
DNA: TGTGCCAGTAGTCCGGTGGTGGTCACCGGGGAGCTGTTTTTT
CDR3: CASSPVVVTGELFF

length: 16
D: TRBD1
size: -
J: TRBJ1-1
V: TRBV5-1
DNA: TGCGCCAGCAGCAAGGGACAGGGGGACATTTCCACTGAAGCTTTCTTT
CDR3: CASSKGQGDISTEAFF

length: 17
D: TRBD1
size: -
J: TRBJ2-6
V: TRBV28
DNA: TGTGCCAGCAGTTTCGGGGACAGGGGGTCTGGGGCCAACGTCCTGACTTTC
CDR3: CASSFGDRGSGANVLTF

length: 13
D: -
size: -
J: TRBJ1-1
V: TRBV29-1
DNA: TGCAGCACCCGAGGACCAGGGGACACTGAAGCTTTCTTT
CDR3: CSTRGPGDTEAFF

length: 13
D: -
size: -
J: TRBJ1-2
V: TRBV5-6
DNA: TGTGCCAGCAGCTCCTCGACATTACCTCGCTACACCTTC
CDR3: CASSSSTLPRYTF

length: 16
D: TRBD1
size: -
J: TRBJ1-3
V: TRBV25-1
DNA: TGTGCCAGCAGTGAATGGGAACAGGGGGCAGGATACACCATATATTTT
CDR3: CASSEWEQGAGYTIYF

length: 13
D: -
size: -
J: TRBJ2-7
V: TRBV5-1
DNA: TGCGCCAGCAGCAAGGACTATTTTGGCGAGCAGTACTTC
CDR3: CASSKDYFGEQYF

length: 14
D: -
size: -
J: TRBJ1-1
V: TRBV19
DNA: TGTGCCAGTATTTCGACAGCTTCACTCACTGAAGCTTTCTTT
CDR3: CASISTASLTEAFF

length: 14
D: TRBD1
size: once
J: TRBJ2-2
V: TRBV5-1
DNA: TGCGCCAGCAGCGCGGGACAGGGCACCGGGGAGCTGTTTTTT
CDR3: CASSAGQGTGELFF

length: 14
D: -
size: -
J: TRBJ2-1
V: TRBV14
DNA: TGTGCCAGCAGCTTCTTACGGGGTCGGAATGAGCAGTTCTTC
CDR3: CASSFLRGRNEQFF

length: 14
D: -
size: -
J: TRBJ1-1
V: TRBV6-1
DNA: TGTGCCAGCAGTGAATTACGGGGGTCCACTGAAGCTTTCTTT
CDR3: CASSELRGSTEAFF

length: 15
D: -
size: -
J: TRBJ1-5
V: TRBV9
DNA: TGTGCCAGCAGCCTTGGCGCGGGCGGCAATCAGCCCCAGCATTTT
CDR3: CASSLGAGGNQPQHF

length: 16
D: TRBD2
size: once
J: TRBJ2-2
V: TRBV7-9
DNA: TGTGCCAGCAGCCCGACTAGCGCCCCGAACACCGGGGAGCTGTTTTTT
CDR3: CASSPTSAPNTGELFF

length: 14
D: TRBD1
size: few
J: TRBJ2-7
V: TRBV27
DNA: TGTGCCAGCAGTAAATCGGGACAGGGGTACGAGCAGTACTTC
CDR3: CASSKSGQGYEQYF